This T cell receptor (beta chain) came from a study of blood T cell repertoires in COVID-19. This table comes from immunoSEQ multiplex PCR, and its TCRdb copy is limited to in-frame clones, with some not included. The table shows some 250,000 clones, with around 88% occurring only once. With 3 bases removed from V and 0 bases from J, the gap between germline ends came to 12 bases. CDR3 size: 16 residues. Germline-derived CDR1 and CDR2 are ENHRY and SYGVKD. The sequencing input was PBMCs or T cells enriched from blood (not recorded which). The sequence derives from a man between 40 and 49 years old who had recovered from COVID-19. The chain carries TRBV10-3 and TRBJ2-4, with D perhaps matching TRBD2 (5 bases). The CDR3 reads CAISDPSRLAKNIQYF. DNA for the CDR3: TGTGCCATCAGTGACCCTAGCAGACTAGCCAAAAACATTCAGTACTTC.